This record looks at one TCR beta chain sequence and its context. This CDR3 has 13 amino acids. Deletions cut 4 bases from V and 5 bases from J, with 13 bases between. Germline-derived CDR1 and CDR2 are SGHNT and YYREEE (reference sequence). This entry comes from a study of shared T cell receptors in the human thymus. The data were produced by immunoSEQ multiplex PCR, yet TCRdb's version contains in-frame clones alone and is incomplete. This sample carries 500,000 to 750,000 clones, around nine tenths of them seen once, and the ten largest clones take around 0.0099%. These data also featured in a second study, about human thymus T cells.

This chain connects TRBV5-4 to TRBJ2-7, with D maybe TRBD2 (6 bases). The sequenced sample was thymocytes. The TCR was taken from a boy younger than two with a congenital heart defect. This CDR3 reads CASSTPSVHEQYF. CDR3 bases: TGTGCCAGCAGCACTCCTAGCGTCCACGAGCAGTACTTC.